The 32 T cell receptor beta chains below come from one sample, sequenced in a study of shared clonotypes between healthy human individuals. Only in-frame clones appear in the TCRdb table, and some are missing; sequencing was by immunoSEQ multiplex PCR. The sample holds about 2 million clones, approximately 95% seen once. Cells designated naive CD8 were CD45RO-negative and were positively selected for CCR7, with terminally differentiated effector memory CD45RA+ cells excluded. The specimen sequenced was naive CD8+ T cells sorted from blood. These TCRs come from a man younger than 30 in good health.

This clone showed up just once. The chain uses TRBV28 and TRBJ1-5; D unresolved. Trimming shortened V by 2 bases and J by 3 bases, and 8 bases separated the two germline ends. This CDR3 is built from 14 residues. Germline CDR1 MDHEN, CDR2 SYDVKM. CDR3 nucleotide sequence: TGTGCCAGCAGTTTAGCCCAGACCAATCAGCCCCAGCATTTT. Translating it yields CASSLAQTNQPQHF.

This chain links TRBV12-5 with TRBJ2-3, with D hard to call. The CDR3 totals 11 residues. V was pared by 5 bases and J by 5 bases, with 5 bases between. Germline V gives CDR1 LGHNT, CDR2 FRNRAP. The CDR3 region is CASGPGDTQYF. The CDR3 nucleotides are TGTGCTAGTGGTCCGGGAGATACGCAGTATTTT.

The J gene is TRBJ1-4, the V gene TRBV11-2; tentatively, D is TRBD1 (5 bases). Trimming removed 2 bases at V and 4 bases at J, with 11 bases between. The CDR3 loop spans 15 amino acids. Germline CDR1 reads SGHAT; CDR2 reads FQNNGV. CDR3 in amino acids: CASSLSGDSNEKLFF. The CDR3, as DNA: TGTGCCAGCAGCTTATCGGGTGACAGTAATGAAAAACTGTTTTTT.

Here the CDR3 reads CASSQEAPGQPNQETQYF. In DNA, the CDR3 is TGCGCCAGCAGCCAAGAGGCTCCGGGACAGCCTAACCAAGAGACCCAGTACTTC. V is TRBV4-1 and J is TRBJ2-5; TRBD1 matches at 7 bases. The CDR3 loop spans 18 amino acids. Per germline, CDR1 MGHRA and CDR2 YSYEKL. Trimming at V came to 0 bases and at J to 0 bases, leaving 10 bases not matched to a gene.

In the case of this clone: The same CDR3 arises from other DNA sequences in this sample as well. The chain is built from TRBV4-1 and TRBJ1-4; D not certain. V was clipped by 1 base and J by 8 bases, with 5 bases between them. The germline gives CDR1 MGHRA, CDR2 YSYEKL. The CDR3 is 12 residues long. This CDR3 reads CASSQVGEKLFF. The CDR3 DNA sequence: TGCGCCAGCAGCCAAGTGGGCGAAAAACTGTTTTTT.

This chain uses TRBV4-3 with TRBJ2-7; 11 nucleotides agree with TRBD2. V lost 0 bases and J lost 6; bases outside the gene matches: 1. CDR1 and CDR2 from the germline V gene are LGHNA and YSLEER. The CDR3 is 14 residues long. Written as DNA, the CDR3 is TGCGCCAGCAGCCAAGAACTAGCGGGAGTCGAGCAGTACTTC. Encoded protein: CASSQELAGVEQYF.

The chain employs TRBV13 and TRBJ1-1; TRBD1 might be the D (6 bases). V shed 5 bases and J shed 2 bases, with 12 bases lying between them. The CDR3 loop spans 14 amino acids. CDR1 is PRHDT and CDR2 is FYEKMQ in the germline V gene (reference sequence). CDR3 in amino acids: CASSLRGYNTEAFF. CDR3 nucleotide sequence: TGTGCCAGCAGCCTCAGGGGATATAACACTGAAGCTTTCTTT.

This clone was seen just once. The rearrangement links TRBV15 to TRBJ2-3; 9 nucleotides align to TRBD2. Germline V lookup: CDR1 LNHNV, CDR2 YYDKDF (reference sequence). The length of the CDR3 is 20 residues. The V gene end was trimmed by 5 bases and the J gene end by 1 base; junction bases not matched to a gene: 19. For the CDR3, the DNA is TGTGCCACCAGCTTTTTAGCGGGAGCCCGCCGGGAGAGTGGCACAGATACGCAGTATTTT. This codes for CATSFLAGARRESGTDTQYF.

V is TRBV19 and J is TRBJ2-7, with 12 positions matching TRBD1. Germline CDR1 LNHDA, CDR2 SQIVND (reference sequence). Losses at the gene ends were 9 bases for V and 6 bases for J; bases not matched to a gene: 6. There are 13 residues in the CDR3. CDR3 in amino acids: CASKGTGGSEQYF. The DNA of the CDR3 is TGTGCCAGCAAGGGGACAGGGGGCTCCGAGCAGTACTTC.

The chain uses TRBV13 and TRBJ2-5, with 10 positions matching TRBD2. This CDR3 is 15 amino acids long. The V and J ends lost 5 bases and 5 bases, in that order; junction bases with no gene match: 8. Germline V lookup: CDR1 PRHDT, CDR2 FYEKMQ (reference sequence). CDR3 loop: CASSPTSGDGETQYF. The CDR3 nucleotides are TGTGCCAGCAGCCCTACTAGCGGGGATGGCGAGACCCAGTACTTC.

The chain combines TRBV14 with TRBJ2-5, with 7 positions matching TRBD2. The V gene end was trimmed by 0 bases and the J gene end by 5 bases; junction bases not matched to a gene: 15. The CDR3 consists of 18 residues. CDR1 is SGHDN, CDR2 FVKESK, per germline. CDR3 residues: CASSQEGGPTQGGETQYF. The CDR3 DNA reads as TGTGCCAGCAGCCAAGAGGGCGGGCCTACCCAGGGAGGGGAGACCCAGTACTTC.

The chain has TRBV29-1 and TRBJ2-2, with 8 bases matching TRBD1. The CDR3 totals 15 residues. Trimming took 1 base from V and 2 from J; bases not matched to a gene: 3. The germline V gene encodes CDR1 SQVTM and CDR2 ANQGSEA. This CDR3 is CSVEVPGGNTGELFF. The DNA for the CDR3 is TGCAGCGTTGAAGTACCAGGGGGCAACACCGGGGAGCTGTTTTTT.

The chain employs TRBV5-8 and TRBJ2-1; 10 bases line up with TRBD2. Germline V gives CDR1 SGHTS, CDR2 YDEGEE. The CDR3 totals 15 residues. V shed 4 bases, J shed 5 bases, and the junction held 6 bases outside the gene matches. Here the CDR3 reads CASSPGLAEDNEQFF. The CDR3 DNA sequence: TGTGCCAGCAGCCCCGGACTAGCGGAAGACAATGAGCAGTTCTTC.

This chain links TRBV7-9 with TRBJ2-3, with a weak D call TRBD2 (5 bases). The V end was cut by 2 bases, the J end by 0 bases, with 9 bases between. This CDR3 has 15 residues. The germline gives CDR1 SEHNR, CDR2 FQNEAQ (reference sequence). CDR3 residues: CASSLMWESTDTQYF. In nucleotides, the CDR3 is TGTGCCAGCAGCTTAATGTGGGAGAGCACAGATACGCAGTATTTT.

The V and J genes are TRBV11-2 and TRBJ2-4; 9 bases align to TRBD1. The junction had 6 bases not matched to a gene; V was cut back by 4 bases and J by 8 bases. The CDR3 covers 14 residues. Germline V gives CDR1 SGHAT, CDR2 FQNNGV. As DNA, the CDR3 is TGTGCCAGCAGCTACACAGGGGGCGTAGACATTCAGTACTTC. Protein sequence: CASSYTGGVDIQYF.

Concerning this clone itself: This specimen includes other DNA sequences encoding the same CDR3. The chain has TRBV28 and TRBJ2-1; 8 positions match TRBD1. Germline CDR1 and CDR2: MDHEN and SYDVKM. The V and J ends lost 5 bases and 1 base, in that order; junction bases with no gene match: 1. The CDR3 has 14 amino acids. This CDR3 is CASSRTGSYNEQFF. CDR3 DNA sequence: TGTGCCAGCAGTCGGACAGGGTCCTACAATGAGCAGTTCTTC.

The chain couples TRBV6-5 to TRBJ2-1, with D maybe TRBD1 (5 bases). The CDR3 extends over 13 amino acids. V dropped 5 bases and J dropped 4 bases, with 9 bases sitting between them. CDR1 and CDR2 (germline): MNHEY, SVGAGI. As DNA, the CDR3 is TGTGCCAGCAGTGACAGTAATTACAATGAGCAGTTCTTC. This translates into CASSDSNYNEQFF.

V and J are TRBV5-4 and TRBJ1-4; no definite D call. Germline V CDR1 and CDR2: SGHNT, YYREEE (reference sequence). The CDR3 consists of 16 residues. The ends were cut back, 0 bases at V and 5 bases at J, with 14 bases in the middle. CDR3 protein: CASSLAGEETNEKLFF. In DNA form, the CDR3 reads TGTGCCAGCAGCTTGGCCGGAGAGGAGACGAATGAAAAACTGTTTTTT.

J is TRBJ1-2 and V is TRBV18; 8 bases fit TRBD1. V shed 8 bases and J 6 bases; nucleotides not matched to a gene: 8. CDR3 length: 13 residues. Germline V gives CDR1 KGHSH, CDR2 LQKENI. CDR3 DNA sequence: TGTGCCAGCCAGAAGACAGGGGACCATGGCTACACCTTC. This encodes CASQKTGDHGYTF.

This clone was seen only once. Distinct nucleotide sequences in the sample also encode this CDR3. The gene calls are TRBV29-1 and TRBJ2-7; D not resolved. Germline V gives CDR1 SQVTM, CDR2 ANQGSEA. V lost 6 bases, J lost 3 bases, and 9 bases lay in between. CDR3 length equals 11 residues. The CDR3 is CSVEWGYEQYF. The CDR3 DNA sequence: TGCAGCGTAGAATGGGGCTACGAGCAGTACTTC.

The chain recombines TRBV6-1 with TRBJ2-1, with D tentatively TRBD1 or TRBD2 (5 bases each). This CDR3 comprises 13 residues. CDR1 and CDR2 from the germline V gene are MNHNS and SASEGT. V shed 4 bases and J shed 8 bases, with 12 bases lying between them. This CDR3 is CASSAGTIYEQFF. The CDR3 nucleotides are TGTGCCAGCAGTGCCGGGACCATATATGAGCAGTTCTTC.

This clone has only one observation. The chain couples TRBV7-9 to TRBJ2-5; tentatively, D is TRBD2 (5 bases). Germline V lookup: CDR1 SEHNR, CDR2 FQNEAQ (reference sequence). Trimming left V 5 bases short and J 1 base short, with 14 bases between. The CDR3 is 15 amino acids. The CDR3 region has the DNA TGTGCCAGCAGCCTAAAGGGAGCCACCCAAGAGACCCAGTACTTC. Translating gives CASSLKGATQETQYF. The whole variable domain, filled in from reference TRBV7-9 and TRBJ2-5, reads DTGVSQNPRHKITKRGQNVTFRCDPISEHNRLYWYRQTLGQGPEFLTYFQNEAQLEKSRLLSDRFSAERPKGSFSTLEIQRTEQGDSAMYLCASSLKGATQETQYFGPGTRLLVL.

Of note for this clone: The same CDR3 is also encoded by other DNA sequences in this sample. V usage is TRBV25-1 and J usage is TRBJ1-4; no clear D gene. The V gene's germline CDR1 is MGHDK and CDR2 SYGVNS. The germline V and J ends were trimmed by 3 bases and 3 bases, with 2 bases remaining between them. The CDR3 sequence is 12 residues long. The CDR3 protein is CASSESNEKLFF. In DNA, the CDR3 is TGTGCCAGCAGTGAGTCTAATGAAAAACTGTTTTTT.

The V call is TRBV27, the J call TRBJ2-2, with D perhaps assigned TRBD1 or TRBD2 (5 bases each). V gave up 3 bases and J gave up 4 bases, with 12 bases separating them. This CDR3 spans 15 amino acids. Germline assignment: CDR1 MNHEY and CDR2 SMNVEV (reference sequence). Written as DNA, the CDR3 is TGTGCCAGCAGTTTCGGATCCGGGACCACCGGGGAGCTGTTTTTT. Translating gives CASSFGSGTTGELFF.

The J gene is TRBJ2-1, the V gene TRBV6-1, with 9 bases lining up with TRBD1. CDR1 and CDR2 from the germline V gene are MNHNS and SASEGT. This CDR3 has 15 residues. V shed 1 base, J shed 8 bases, and the junction held 6 bases outside the gene matches. The CDR3 DNA is TGTGCCAGCAGTGAAGAAGGGACAGGGTACTATGAGCAGTTCTTC. As protein: CASSEEGTGYYEQFF.

The V call is TRBV7-8, the J call TRBJ2-1; D call uncertain. Trimming removed 0 bases at V and 6 bases at J, with 12 bases between. The CDR3 is 15 amino acids. The germline CDR1 and CDR2 sequences are SGHVS and FQNEAQ. The CDR3 DNA reads as TGTGCCAGCAGCTTAGCGGCTGGGTTGGGCAATGAGCAGTTCTTC. Encoded protein: CASSLAAGLGNEQFF.

The chain uses TRBV29-1 and TRBJ2-7; 9 bases match TRBD1. Germline trimming cut 0 bases from V and 1 base from J; bases unmatched to any gene: 4. Germline V gene data show CDR1 as SQVTM and CDR2 as ANQGSEA. This CDR3 region has 15 residues. CDR3 in amino acids: CSVEDDGQGSYEQYF. DNA of the CDR3: TGCAGCGTTGAAGATGATGGACAGGGGTCCTACGAGCAGTACTTC.

The CDR3 loop is CASSMWADSYEQYF. CDR3 DNA sequence: TGTGCCAGTAGTATGTGGGCCGACAGCTACGAGCAGTACTTC. The chain uses TRBV19 and TRBJ2-7, with D possibly TRBD1 on 5 matching bases. The V gene lost 3 bases and the J gene lost 3 bases, with 12 bases spanning the gap. Germline V gives CDR1 LNHDA, CDR2 SQIVND (reference sequence). The CDR3 runs 14 residues.

The chain employs TRBV9 and TRBJ1-2; a weak D match, TRBD1 (5 bases). CDR3 size: 15 residues. Germline-derived CDR1 and CDR2 are SGDLS and YYNGEE. V lost 4 bases, J lost 1 base, and 14 bases lay in between. CDR3 sequence (DNA): TGTGCCAGCAGCCCCCACGGGGGATTTAACTATGGCTACACCTTC. It codes for CASSPHGGFNYGYTF.

The CDR3 here is CAREGVNSPLHF. DNA of the CDR3: TGCGCCAGAGAGGGTGTGAATTCACCCCTCCACTTT. The chain combines TRBV10-1 with TRBJ1-6; D not resolved. The germline V and J ends were trimmed by 9 bases and 7 bases, with 10 bases remaining between them. Germline values: CDR1 WNHNN, CDR2 SYGVQD (reference sequence). CDR3 length equals 12 residues.

This chain connects TRBV16 to TRBJ2-6; a weak D match, TRBD2 (6 bases). Trimming cost V 4 bases and J 0 bases, with 10 bases left between them. In germline, CDR1 is KGHSY, CDR2 FQNENV. This CDR3 has 16 residues. The CDR3 reads CASSRPGLSGANVLTF. In nucleotides, the CDR3 is TGTGCCAGCAGCCGGCCGGGACTCTCTGGGGCCAACGTCCTGACTTTC.

J is TRBJ2-1 and V is TRBV27; the match to TRBD2 covers 10 bases. Trimming removed 4 bases from V and 0 bases from J; junction bases left unmatched: 6. This CDR3 has 17 residues. Germline CDR1 reads MNHEY; CDR2 reads SMNVEV (reference sequence). Here the CDR3 reads CASSSPASGGSYNEQFF. CDR3 DNA sequence: TGTGCCAGCAGTTCCCCTGCTAGCGGGGGCTCCTACAATGAGCAGTTCTTC.